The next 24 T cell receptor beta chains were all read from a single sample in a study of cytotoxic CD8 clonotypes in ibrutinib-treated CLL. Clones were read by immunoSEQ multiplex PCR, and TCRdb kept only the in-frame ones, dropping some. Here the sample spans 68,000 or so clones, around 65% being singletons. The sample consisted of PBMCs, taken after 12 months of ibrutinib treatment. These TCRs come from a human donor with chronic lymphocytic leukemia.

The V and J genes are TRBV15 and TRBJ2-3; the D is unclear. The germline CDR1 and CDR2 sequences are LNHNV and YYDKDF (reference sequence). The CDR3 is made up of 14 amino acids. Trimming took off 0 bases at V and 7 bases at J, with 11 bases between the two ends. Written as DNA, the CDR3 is TGTGCCACCAGCAGAGATCGGTCTGTTAATACGCAGTATTTT. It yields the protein CATSRDRSVNTQYF.

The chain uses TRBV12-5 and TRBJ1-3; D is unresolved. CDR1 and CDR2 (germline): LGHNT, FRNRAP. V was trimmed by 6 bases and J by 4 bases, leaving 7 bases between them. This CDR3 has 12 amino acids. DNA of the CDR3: TGTGCTAGTGGCCGCAGCGGAAACACCATATATTTT. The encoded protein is CASGRSGNTIYF.

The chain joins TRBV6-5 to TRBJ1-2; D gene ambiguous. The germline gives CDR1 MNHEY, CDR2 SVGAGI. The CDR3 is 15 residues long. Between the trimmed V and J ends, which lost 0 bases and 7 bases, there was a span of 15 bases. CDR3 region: CASSYSRQLSRGYTF. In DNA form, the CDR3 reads TGTGCCAGCAGTTACTCGAGGCAGCTGAGTCGTGGCTACACCTTC.

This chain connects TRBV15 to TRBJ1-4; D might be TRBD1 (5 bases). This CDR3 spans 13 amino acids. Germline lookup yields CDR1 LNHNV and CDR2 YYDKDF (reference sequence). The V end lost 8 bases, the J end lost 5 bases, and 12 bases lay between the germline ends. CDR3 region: CATGGYMNEKLFF. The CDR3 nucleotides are TGTGCCACCGGGGGATATATGAATGAAAAACTGTTTTTT.

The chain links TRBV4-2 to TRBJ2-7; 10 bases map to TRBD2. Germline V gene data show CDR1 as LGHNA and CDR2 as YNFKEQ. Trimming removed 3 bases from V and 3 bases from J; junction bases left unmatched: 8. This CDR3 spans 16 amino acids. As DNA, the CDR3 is TGTGCCAGCAGCCATGGAAGTAGCGGGGGGAACTACGAGCAGTACTTC. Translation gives CASSHGSSGGNYEQYF.

The CDR3 nucleotides are TGTGCCAGCAGCCTCCTCTCGGGGTTGAATGAGCAGTTCTTC. Translated: CASSLLSGLNEQFF. The chain carries TRBV11-1 and TRBJ2-1; TRBD2 might be the D (5 bases). Looked up from germline, CDR1 is SGHAT and CDR2 is FQDESV (reference sequence). The V end was cut by 5 bases, the J end by 7 bases, with 15 bases between. This CDR3 comprises 14 residues.

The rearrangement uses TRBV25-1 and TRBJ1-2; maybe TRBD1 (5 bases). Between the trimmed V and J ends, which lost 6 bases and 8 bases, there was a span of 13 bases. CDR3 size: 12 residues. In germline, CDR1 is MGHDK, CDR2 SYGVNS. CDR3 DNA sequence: TGTGCCAGCAGACCAGGGTCTTTAGGCTACACCTTC. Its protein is CASRPGSLGYTF.

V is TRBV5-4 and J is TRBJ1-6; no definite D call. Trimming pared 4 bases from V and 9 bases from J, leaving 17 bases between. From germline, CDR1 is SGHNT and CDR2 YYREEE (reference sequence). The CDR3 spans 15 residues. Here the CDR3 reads CASSPGSSRGSPLHF. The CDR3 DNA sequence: TGTGCCAGCAGCCCCGGCTCTTCGCGGGGTTCACCCCTCCACTTT.

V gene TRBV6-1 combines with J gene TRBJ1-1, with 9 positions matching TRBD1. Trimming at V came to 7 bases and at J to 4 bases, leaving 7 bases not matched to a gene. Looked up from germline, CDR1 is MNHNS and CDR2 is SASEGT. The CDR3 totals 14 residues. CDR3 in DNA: TGTGCCAGCACCAGGGACAGGGCTTCCACTGAAGCTTTCTTT. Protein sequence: CASTRDRASTEAFF.

CDR3 loop: CASRTGGKGYEQYF. The CDR3 coding sequence is TGTGCCAGCAGGACGGGGGGGAAAGGCTACGAGCAGTACTTC. The chain carries TRBV28 and TRBJ2-7; 8 nucleotides agree with TRBD2. CDR3 length: 14 residues. V lost 6 bases, J lost 3 bases, and 7 bases stayed unmatched. Germline CDR1 reads MDHEN; CDR2 reads SYDVKM.

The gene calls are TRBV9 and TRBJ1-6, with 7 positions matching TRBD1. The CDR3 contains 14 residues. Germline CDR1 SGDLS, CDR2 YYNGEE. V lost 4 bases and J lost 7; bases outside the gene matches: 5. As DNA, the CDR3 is TGTGCCAGCAGCTTGGGACAGTTCAATTCACCCCTCCACTTT. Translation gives CASSLGQFNSPLHF.

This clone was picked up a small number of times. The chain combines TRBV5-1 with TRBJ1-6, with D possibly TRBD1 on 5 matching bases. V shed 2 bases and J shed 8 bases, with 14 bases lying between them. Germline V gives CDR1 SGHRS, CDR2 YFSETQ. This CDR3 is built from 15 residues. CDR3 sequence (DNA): TGCGCCAGCAGCTTAGCGACAGCACTATATTCACCCCTCCACTTT. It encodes CASSLATALYSPLHF.

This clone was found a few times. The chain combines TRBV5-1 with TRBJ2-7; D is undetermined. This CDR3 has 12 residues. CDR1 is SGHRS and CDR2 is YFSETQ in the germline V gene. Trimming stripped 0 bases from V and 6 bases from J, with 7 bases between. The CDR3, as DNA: TGCGCCAGCAGCTTGGCCGCTGGCGAGCAGTACTTC. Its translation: CASSLAAGEQYF.

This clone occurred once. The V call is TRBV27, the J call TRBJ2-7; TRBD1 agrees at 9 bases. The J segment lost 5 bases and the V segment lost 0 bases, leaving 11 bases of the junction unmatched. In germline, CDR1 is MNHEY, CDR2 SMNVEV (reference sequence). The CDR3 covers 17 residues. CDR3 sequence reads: CASSLSPRGDRVHEQYF. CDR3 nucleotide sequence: TGTGCCAGCAGTTTATCCCCCCGGGGGGACAGGGTCCACGAGCAGTACTTC.

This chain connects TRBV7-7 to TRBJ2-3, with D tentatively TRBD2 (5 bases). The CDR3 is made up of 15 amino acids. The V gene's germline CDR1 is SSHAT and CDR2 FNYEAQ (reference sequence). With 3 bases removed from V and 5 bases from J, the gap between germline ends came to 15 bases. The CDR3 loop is CASSLGEVAGDTQYF. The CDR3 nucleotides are TGTGCCAGCAGCTTGGGAGAAGTAGCCGGAGATACGCAGTATTTT.

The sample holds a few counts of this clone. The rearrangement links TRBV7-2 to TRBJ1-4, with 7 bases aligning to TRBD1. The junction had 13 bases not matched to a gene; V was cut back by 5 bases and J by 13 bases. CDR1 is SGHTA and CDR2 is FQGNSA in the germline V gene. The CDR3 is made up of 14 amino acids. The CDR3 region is CASSETGFRRGLFF. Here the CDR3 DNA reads TGTGCCAGCAGCGAGACAGGGTTCCGCCGGGGACTGTTTTTT.

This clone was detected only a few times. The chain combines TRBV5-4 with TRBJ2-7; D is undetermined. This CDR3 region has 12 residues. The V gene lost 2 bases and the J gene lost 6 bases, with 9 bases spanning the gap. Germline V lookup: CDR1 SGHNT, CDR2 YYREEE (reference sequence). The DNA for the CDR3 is TGTGCCAGCAGCTTTGTAATGCGCGAGCAGTACTTC. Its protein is CASSFVMREQYF.

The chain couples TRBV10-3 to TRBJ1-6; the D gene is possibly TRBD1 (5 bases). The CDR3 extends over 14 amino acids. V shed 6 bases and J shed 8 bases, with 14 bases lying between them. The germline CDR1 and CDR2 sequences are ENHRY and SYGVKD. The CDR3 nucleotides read TGTGCCATCAGAGTTGACAGCGCGGATTCACCCCTCCACTTT. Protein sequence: CAIRVDSADSPLHF.

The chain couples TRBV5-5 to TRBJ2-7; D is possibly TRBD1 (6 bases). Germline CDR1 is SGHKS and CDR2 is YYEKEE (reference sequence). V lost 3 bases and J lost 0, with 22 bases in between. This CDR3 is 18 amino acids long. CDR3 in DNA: TGTGCCAGCAGCTATAGGTACAGGGTCAGTACAAACTCCTACGAGCAGTACTTC. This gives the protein CASSYRYRVSTNSYEQYF.

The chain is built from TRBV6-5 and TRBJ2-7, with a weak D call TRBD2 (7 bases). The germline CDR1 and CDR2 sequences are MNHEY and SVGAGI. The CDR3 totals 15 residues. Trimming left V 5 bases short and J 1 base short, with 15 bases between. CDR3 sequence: CASSGRGAGSYEQYF. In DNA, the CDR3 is TGTGCCAGCAGTGGCCGGGGGGCAGGGTCCTACGAGCAGTACTTC.

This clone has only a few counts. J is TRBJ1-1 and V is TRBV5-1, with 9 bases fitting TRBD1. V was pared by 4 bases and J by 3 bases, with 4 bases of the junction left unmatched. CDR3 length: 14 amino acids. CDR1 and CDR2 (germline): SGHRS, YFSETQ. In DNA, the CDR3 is TGCGCCAGCAGCGCGACAGGGGGGTACACTGAAGCTTTCTTT. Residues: CASSATGGYTEAFF.

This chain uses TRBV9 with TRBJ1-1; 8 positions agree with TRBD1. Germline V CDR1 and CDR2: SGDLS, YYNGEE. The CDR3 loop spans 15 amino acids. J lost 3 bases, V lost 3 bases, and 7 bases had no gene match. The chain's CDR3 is CASSGRQGIHTEAFF. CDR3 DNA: TGTGCCAGCAGCGGGAGACAGGGGATCCACACTGAAGCTTTCTTT.

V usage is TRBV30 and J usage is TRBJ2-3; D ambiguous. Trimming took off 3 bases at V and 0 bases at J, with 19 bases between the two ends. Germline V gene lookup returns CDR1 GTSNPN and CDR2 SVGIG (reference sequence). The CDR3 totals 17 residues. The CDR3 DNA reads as TGTGCCTGGAGCCGGCAGCCCACACTCTCTAGCACAGATACGCAGTATTTT. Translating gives CAWSRQPTLSSTDTQYF.

The chain's CDR3 is CASSGGTEEQPQHF. The CDR3 DNA is TGTGCCAGCAGCGGCGGGACCGAGGAACAGCCCCAGCATTTT. This chain uses TRBV7-9 with TRBJ1-5, with a tentative D call TRBD1 (5 bases). The V and J ends lost 5 bases and 7 bases respectively, with 15 bases between them. Per the germline V gene, CDR1 is SEHNR and CDR2 is FQNEAQ (reference sequence). The length of the CDR3 is 14 residues.